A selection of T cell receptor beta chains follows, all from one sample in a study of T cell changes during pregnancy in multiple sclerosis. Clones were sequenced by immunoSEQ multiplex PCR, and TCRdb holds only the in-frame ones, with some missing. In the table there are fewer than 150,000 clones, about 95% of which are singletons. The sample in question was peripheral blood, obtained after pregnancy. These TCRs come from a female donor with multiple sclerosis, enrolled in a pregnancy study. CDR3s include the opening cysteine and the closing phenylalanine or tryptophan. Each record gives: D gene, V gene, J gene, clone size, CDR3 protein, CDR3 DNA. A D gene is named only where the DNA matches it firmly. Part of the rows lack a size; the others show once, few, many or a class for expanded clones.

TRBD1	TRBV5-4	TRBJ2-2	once	CASSQTGPNTGELFF	TGTGCCAGCAGCCAGACAGGGCCAAACACCGGGGAGCTGTTTTTT
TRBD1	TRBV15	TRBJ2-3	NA	CATSRDLYRTGMASTDTQYF	TGTGCCACCAGCAGAGATCTGTATAGGACAGGAATGGCTAGCACAGATACGCAGTATTTT
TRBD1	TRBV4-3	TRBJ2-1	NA	CASSQGTGNNEQFF	TGCGCCAGCAGCCAAGGGACAGGGAACAATGAGCAGTTCTTC
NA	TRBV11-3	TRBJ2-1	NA	CASSRGSLEDEQFF	TGTGCCAGCAGCCGAGGTAGTTTGGAGGATGAGCAGTTCTTC
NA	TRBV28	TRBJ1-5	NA	CASSSSGSNQPQHF	TGTGCCAGCAGTTCCTCAGGGAGCAATCAGCCCCAGCATTTT
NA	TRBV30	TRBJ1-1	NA	CAWESGEGPNTEAFF	TGTGCCTGGGAATCAGGGGAGGGTCCGAACACTGAAGCTTTCTTT
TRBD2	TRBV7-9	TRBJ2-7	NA	CASSLGAGGSKQRDF	TGTGCCAGCAGCTTAGGAGCGGGCGGGAGCAAACAAAGGGACTTC
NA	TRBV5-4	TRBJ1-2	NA	CASSPGGGLQGYTF	TGTGCCAGCAGCCCCGGAGGAGGGTTGCAGGGCTACACCTTC
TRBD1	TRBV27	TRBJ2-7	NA	CASSNSGQGARSEQYF	TGTGCCAGCAGTAACTCGGGACAGGGGGCTAGAAGCGAGCAGTACTTC
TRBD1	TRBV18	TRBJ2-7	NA	CASLLPGQGRLYEQYF	TGTGCCAGCTTACTACCGGGACAGGGAAGGTTGTACGAGCAGTACTTC
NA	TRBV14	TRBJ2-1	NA	CASSSQGEGSVYNEQFF	TGTGCCAGCAGCTCCCAAGGCGAGGGATCCGTCTACAATGAGCAGTTCTTC
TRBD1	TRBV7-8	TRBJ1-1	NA	CASSQSRTGDTEAFF	TGTGCCAGCAGCCAAAGCCGGACAGGGGACACTGAAGCTTTCTTT
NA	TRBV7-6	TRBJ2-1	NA	CASSSGTSSYNEQFF	TGTGCCAGCAGCTCGGGGACAAGCTCCTACAATGAGCAGTTCTTC
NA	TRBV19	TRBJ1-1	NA	CASSMLAAPEAFF	TGTGCCAGTAGTATGCTGGCGGCGCCTGAAGCTTTCTTT
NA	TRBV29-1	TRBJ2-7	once	CSVEGSAGIAYEQYF	TGCAGCGTTGAGGGTTCGGCAGGGATTGCCTACGAGCAGTACTTC
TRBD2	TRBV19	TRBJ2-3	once	CASSIGTSMTDTQYF	TGTGCCAGTAGTATAGGGACTAGCATGACAGATACGCAGTATTTT
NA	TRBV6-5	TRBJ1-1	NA	CASSSLGAPTEAFF	TGTGCCAGCAGTTCCCTTGGGGCCCCCACTGAAGCTTTCTTT
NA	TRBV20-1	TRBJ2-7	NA	CSASRDEQYF	TGCAGTGCTAGTCGAGACGAGCAGTACTTC
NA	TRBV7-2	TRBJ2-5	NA	CASSDNRAQETQYF	TGTGCCAGCAGCGATAATAGAGCCCAAGAGACCCAGTACTTC
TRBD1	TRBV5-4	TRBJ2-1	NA	CASRLPGTGIEQFF	TGTGCCAGCAGACTACCCGGGACAGGGATTGAGCAGTTCTTC
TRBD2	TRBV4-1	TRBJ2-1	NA	CASSQVASGRLNEQFF	TGCGCCAGCAGCCAAGTCGCTAGCGGGAGATTAAATGAGCAGTTCTTC
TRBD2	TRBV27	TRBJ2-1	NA	CASSLSGNNEQFF	TGTGCCAGCAGTTTGAGCGGGAACAATGAGCAGTTCTTC
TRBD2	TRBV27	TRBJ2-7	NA	CASSQTSGGYEQYF	TGTGCCAGCAGCCAGACTAGCGGGGGCTACGAGCAGTACTTC
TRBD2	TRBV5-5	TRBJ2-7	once	CASSVGGRGLFEQYF	TGTGCCAGCAGCGTAGGAGGGCGGGGGTTATTTGAGCAGTACTTC
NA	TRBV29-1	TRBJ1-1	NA	CSALRNSMNTEAFF	TGCAGCGCCCTCCGAAATAGCATGAACACTGAAGCTTTCTTT
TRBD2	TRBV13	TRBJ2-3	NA	CASSLTSGSTDTQYF	TGTGCCAGCAGCTTAACTAGCGGGAGCACAGATACGCAGTATTTT
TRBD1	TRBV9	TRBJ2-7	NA	CASSASTGAEQYF	TGTGCCAGCAGCGCATCTACAGGGGCCGAGCAGTACTTC
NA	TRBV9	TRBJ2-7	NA	CASSVGQGLYEQYF	TGTGCCAGCAGCGTTGGCCAGGGACTCTACGAGCAGTACTTC
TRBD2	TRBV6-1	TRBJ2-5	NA	CASRRMMGGETQYF	TGTGCCAGCAGACGTATGATGGGGGGGGAGACCCAGTACTTC
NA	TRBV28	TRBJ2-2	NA	CASRRNTGELFF	TGTGCCAGCAGGCGAAACACCGGGGAGCTGTTTTTT
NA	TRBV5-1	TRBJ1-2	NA	CASSSLGAGPKLNYGYTF	TGCGCCAGCAGCTCCCTGGGGGCAGGGCCCAAGTTAAACTATGGCTACACCTTC
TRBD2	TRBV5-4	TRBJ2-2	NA	CASSLAAGETGELFF	TGTGCCAGCAGCTTGGCGGCGGGAGAGACCGGGGAGCTGTTTTTT